This TCR beta chain emerged from a study of cytomegalovirus exposure and HLA in healthy donors. Study-wide findings and caveats: Sequencing depth roughly uniform across donors was assumed in presence/absence analyses. A later analysis revealed that TCR association rates differed between HLA loci, peaking at DRB1 and bottoming out at HLA-C. Versus the approximately 720-donor mean, an Asian-associated ancestry cluster reportedly showed fewer N-insertions in a later analysis. Specificity of a few CMV-associated chains for CMV antigens was verified in vitro.

This clone was picked up a small number of times. Antigen unknown. A multiplex PCR was run with 60 Vbeta primers and 13 Jbeta primers. The repertoire was sequenced with immunoSEQ multiplex PCR; TCRdb's copy has only in-frame clones and lacks some. The sample has about 150,000 clones, roughly 79% seen once. Trimming shortened V by 8 bases and J by 2 bases, and 8 bases separated the two germline ends. Looked up from germline, CDR1 is MGHDK and CDR2 is SYGVNS. This CDR3 contains 12 residues. The clonotype originates from a man aged 18 to 29 in good health and CMV-seronegative. The sequenced sample was PBMCs. This chain joins TRBV25-1 and TRBJ2-3; D possibly corresponds to TRBD1 (6 bases). CDR3 in amino acids: CASGGPTDTQYF. The CDR3 DNA is TGTGCCAGCGGGGGCCCCACAGATACGCAGTATTTT. The full variable domain, its missing parts supplied by reference TRBV25-1 and TRBJ2-3, is EADIYQTPRYLVIGTGKKITLECSQTMGHDKMYWYQQDPGMELHLIHYSYGVNSTEKGDLSSESTVSRIRTEHFPLTLESARPSHTSQYLCASGGPTDTQYFGPGTRLTVL.